This record concerns one T cell receptor (beta chain) sequence. This record comes from a study of shared clonotypes between healthy human individuals. Repertoires were generated with immunoSEQ multiplex PCR, while TCRdb's copy carries only in-frame clones and drops some. This table has about half a million clones, approximately 71% appearing once. The study drew all its donors from Caucasian adults living in Nashville, Tennessee. This CDR3 is built from 15 residues. Trimming removed 0 bases from V and 5 bases from J, with 13 bases in between. CDR1 and CDR2 (germline): KGHSY, FQNENV. This chain connects TRBV16 to TRBJ2-5; D is perhaps TRBD2 (5 bases). Sequenced material: PBMCs. This receptor was taken from a woman in her forties in good health. Some clones in this sample may be carry-over from other donors' samples. This CDR3 reads CASSQSQRPGETQYF. The DNA for the CDR3 is TGTGCCAGCAGCCAATCTCAGCGACCGGGGGAGACCCAGTACTTC.